Listed below are T cell receptor beta chains from one sample, sequenced in a study of T cells in narcolepsy. Profiling relied on immunoSEQ multiplex PCR, and the TCRdb table lists in-frame clones only, not all of them. The table lists 15,000 to 20,000 clones, 85% to 90% of them singletons. The specimen sequenced was memory (CD45RA-) CD4+ T cells from blood. These receptors all come from a human donor in good health. Both conserved end residues are part of each CDR3. The D gene is left open where the match is weak. Size values are once, few and many counts, or a class for expanded clones, and some rows have none.

clone size	V gene	J gene	D gene	CDR3 DNA	CDR3 protein
.	TRBV23-1	TRBJ2-1	TRBD2	TGCGCCAGCAGTCAATGGACTAGCGGGTTATACAATGAGCAGTTCTTC	CASSQWTSGLYNEQFF
.	TRBV9	TRBJ1-1	.	TGTGCCAGCAGCGCTTCAGGGATCAGCACTGAAGCTTTCTTT	CASSASGISTEAFF
.	TRBV25-1	TRBJ1-2	.	TGTGCCAGCAGTGAATCCTGGGAAGGCGGGTACACCTTC	CASSESWEGGYTF
.	TRBV7-3	TRBJ1-1	.	TGTGCCAGCAGCTACTCCGGGAACACTGAAGCTTTCTTT	CASSYSGNTEAFF
.	TRBV19	TRBJ2-2	TRBD1	TGTGCCAGTTGCCCGACAGGGTTGGGCGGGGAGCTGTTTTTT	CASCPTGLGGELFF
once	TRBV27	TRBJ2-7	TRBD2	TGTGCCAGCAGTCTGACTAGCGGGAGATCGAACGAGCAGTACTTC	CASSLTSGRSNEQYF
.	TRBV11-3	TRBJ2-3	TRBD2	TGTGCCAGCAGCTTAGATCAGCGGGGAGCAGATACGCAGTATTTT	CASSLDQRGADTQYF
.	TRBV18	TRBJ1-5	TRBD1	TGTGCCAGCTCACCACGACAGGGAGTACATCAGCCCCAGCATTTT	CASSPRQGVHQPQHF
.	TRBV29-1	TRBJ1-2	.	TGCAGCGTTGGTTCGTGGGCTCCAATTAACTATGGCTACACCTTC	CSVGSWAPINYGYTF
.	TRBV7-9	TRBJ1-3	.	TGTGCCAGCACCCACATAAGTGGGTCGACTGGAAACACCATATATTTT	CASTHISGSTGNTIYF
.	TRBV5-1	TRBJ2-1	TRBD2	TGCGCCAGCAGCTTGGAACTAGCGGAGTACAATGAGCAGTTCTTC	CASSLELAEYNEQFF
.	TRBV10-1	TRBJ2-1	.	TGCGCCAGCAGTCCCGGGGTTTTCGTGGAGCAGTTCTTC	CASSPGVFVEQFF
.	TRBV6-6	TRBJ2-7	.	TGTGCCAGCAGTTACTTCGTGGGAGTCAGCTACGAGCAGTACTTC	CASSYFVGVSYEQYF
.	TRBV10-3	TRBJ1-1	.	TGTGCCAATAAAGACAGATTGAACACTGAAGCTTTCTTT	CANKDRLNTEAFF
.	TRBV9	TRBJ1-3	.	TGTGCCAGCAGCGTAGAGGGCTCTGGAAACACCATATATTTT	CASSVEGSGNTIYF
.	TRBV7-2	TRBJ2-7	TRBD2	TGTGCCAGCAGCTTAGCACTAGCGGGAGGATACGAGCAGTACTTC	CASSLALAGGYEQYF
.	TRBV7-2	TRBJ2-1	.	TGTGCCAGCAGCTCCCGCAGGGTTCGGAATGAGCAGTTCTTC	CASSSRRVRNEQFF
.	TRBV4-2	TRBJ2-1	TRBD2	TGTGCCAGCAGCCAAGACCCTAGCGGGAGGTTCTTC	CASSQDPSGRFF
.	TRBV4-2	TRBJ1-4	.	TGTGCCAGCAGCCAAGCGTGGGCTGAAAAACTGTTTTTT	CASSQAWAEKLFF
.	TRBV5-1	TRBJ2-1	.	TGCGCCAGCAGCCGCGACGAGGGTGAGCAGTTCTTC	CASSRDEGEQFF
.	TRBV30	TRBJ1-2	.	TGTGCCCGTGGGGGGGCCCTCCCCAACTATGGCTACACCTTC	CARGGALPNYGYTF
.	TRBV6-5	TRBJ1-1	.	TGTGCCAGCAGTCCCCGGGGGGTACAAGGAACTGAAGCTTTCTTT	CASSPRGVQGTEAFF
.	TRBV6-1	TRBJ1-2	.	TGTGCCAGCAAGGGCTCCGGTGCGAGGGGCTACACCTTC	CASKGSGARGYTF
once	TRBV6-5	TRBJ2-7	TRBD2	TGTGCCAGCAGTTACGGGGAGGGTACAGGCGAGCAGTACTTC	CASSYGEGTGEQYF
few	TRBV2	TRBJ1-4	.	TGTGCCAGCAGCGTCTCTCGCGGGGAAAAACTGTTTTTT	CASSVSRGEKLFF
.	TRBV30	TRBJ1-2	TRBD1	TGTGCCTGGAGTGCCCCCCGGGACAGGGGCTTATATGGCTACACCTTC	CAWSAPRDRGLYGYTF
.	TRBV7-3	TRBJ1-2	.	TGTGCCAGCAGCTCCGCCTCGTCCTTCACTAACTATGGCTACACCTTC	CASSSASSFTNYGYTF
.	TRBV2	TRBJ2-2	TRBD1	TGTGCCAGCACCAAGGGACAGGGCCGCAACACCGGGGAGCTGTTTTTT	CASTKGQGRNTGELFF
.	TRBV30	TRBJ1-3	.	TGTGCCTGGAGGGGGGATAGGAACACCATATATTTT	CAWRGDRNTIYF
.	TRBV5-4	TRBJ2-3	.	TGTGCCAGCAATTCCCGTGGCACAGATACGCAGTATTTT	CASNSRGTDTQYF
.	TRBV11-3	TRBJ2-5	.	TGTGCCAGCAAAACCGGGGGCGGAGCTCAAGAGACCCAGTACTTC	CASKTGGGAQETQYF
.	TRBV18	TRBJ2-2	.	TGTGCCAGCTCTCAGACCGGGGAGCTGTTTTTT	CASSQTGELFF
.	TRBV7-2	TRBJ1-6	.	TGTGCCAGCAAGCTAACAACGAGCTCCTATAATTCACCCCTCCACTTT	CASKLTTSSYNSPLHF